This entry is about one T cell receptor beta chain. There is no known antigen for this receptor. There are no base qualities to consult, and no much larger clone falls within one base. This record comes from a study of T-cell reconstitution after alpha-beta-depleted transplantation in children (dated by TCRdb to the mid-2010s). Study-wide context: The study quantitatively tracked T-cell immune reconstitution after TCRalphabeta/CD19-depleted allogeneic hematopoietic cell transplantation in children using TCR repertoire profiling.

According to the study, the label for this sample's treatment or condition signals: allogeneic hematopoietic cell transplantation with graft depleted of TCRalphabeta T cells and CD19 B cells. The transplant recipients were children given TCRalphabeta/CD19-depleted allogeneic hematopoietic cell grafts. Unmatched junction bases come to 19, with V trimmed by 5 bases and J by 12 bases. The cysteine opens and the phenylalanine closes a CDR3 of 16 amino acids. Just the 48-base CDR3 DNA is kept, in frame starting at base 1. The germline V gene specifies SGHAT as CDR1 and FQNNGV as CDR2. What the work shows at the level of the full study, not this receptor alone: About two months after transplant, the apparently early recovery of alphabetaT-cell counts reportedly depended on just several hundred clones that had expanded rapidly and came from non-depleted graft cells. The high TCRbeta diversity at day 60 in some patients was ascribed to recipient T cells and intrathymic progenitors that had survived conditioning. The frequencies of hyperexpanded clones fell over the following months, and after one year, T-cell counts and TCRbeta diversity were mostly attributed to newly produced T cells.

Libraries were constructed by PCR. Sequencing was carried out with an Illumina HiSeq 2500. TCR library preparation used molecular barcoding, with unique molecular identifiers applied to normalize quantification of the TCRbeta repertoire. The raw public data were reprocessed by TCRdb itself: fastp quality trimming at Q25, MiXCR clonotype calling, in-frame beta chains only. Records with the same CDR3 protein are collapsed into one entry carrying the most frequent genes and DNA. Across this sample there are about 1,000,000 distinct CDR3 sequences, with about 30% seen only once. Clones ranked in the top ten supply roughly 31% of the sample.

Specimen: PBMCs, mostly from graft donor cells, collected 360 days after TCRalphabeta/CD19-depleted stem cell transplant. The chain is encoded by TRBV11-2 joined to TRBJ2-1, with 7 junctional bases fitting TRBD1. The source of this sequence is a boy younger than two who had a stem cell transplant for SCID, so the T cells may come from the graft donor. The bases are TGTGCCAGCAGCCTAGGACAGGACGAATTGCGGTCGGGGCAGTTCTTC. The translation is CASSLGQDELRSGQFF.